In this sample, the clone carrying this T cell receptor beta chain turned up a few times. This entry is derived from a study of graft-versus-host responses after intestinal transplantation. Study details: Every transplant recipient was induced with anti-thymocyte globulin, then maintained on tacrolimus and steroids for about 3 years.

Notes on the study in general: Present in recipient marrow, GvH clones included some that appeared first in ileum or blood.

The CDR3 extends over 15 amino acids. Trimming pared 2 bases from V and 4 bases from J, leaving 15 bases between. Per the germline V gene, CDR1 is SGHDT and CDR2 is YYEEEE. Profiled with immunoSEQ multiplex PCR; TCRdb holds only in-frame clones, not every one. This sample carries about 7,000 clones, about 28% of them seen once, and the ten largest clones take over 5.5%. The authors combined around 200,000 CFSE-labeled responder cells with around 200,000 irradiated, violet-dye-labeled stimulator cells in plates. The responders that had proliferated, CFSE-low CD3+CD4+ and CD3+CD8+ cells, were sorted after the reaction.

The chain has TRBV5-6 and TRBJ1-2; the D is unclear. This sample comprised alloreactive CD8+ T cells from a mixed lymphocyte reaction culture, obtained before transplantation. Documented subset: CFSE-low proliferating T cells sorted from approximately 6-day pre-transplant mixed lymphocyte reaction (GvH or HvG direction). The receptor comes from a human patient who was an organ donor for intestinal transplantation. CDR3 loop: CASSFLRAVLYGYTF. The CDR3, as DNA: TGTGCCAGCAGCTTCCTAAGGGCAGTCCTCTATGGCTACACCTTC.